The 22 T cell receptor beta chains presented below share a single source sample, sequenced in a study of technical replicates of blood from a handful of donors. Produced via immunoSEQ multiplex PCR; TCRdb's table is partial and in-frame only. The sample includes 70,000 to 80,000 clones, around 97% of them seen just once. Sequencing was carried out using T cells isolated from PBMCs. These receptors were obtained from a human donor in good health.

The count of this clone is one. The chain recombines TRBV15 with TRBJ1-5; TRBD1 agrees at 8 bases. The V and J ends lost 2 bases and 2 bases, in that order; junction bases with no gene match: 5. Germline lookup yields CDR1 LNHNV and CDR2 YYDKDF (reference sequence). The CDR3 sequence is 16 residues long. In nucleotides, the CDR3 is TGTGCCACCAGCAGACCGACAGGGGCAGGCAATCAGCCCCAGCATTTT. Translated, it gives CATSRPTGAGNQPQHF.

V is TRBV7-2 and J is TRBJ1-2, with no clear D. This CDR3 comprises 15 residues. V was clipped by 1 base and J by 6 bases, with 15 bases between them. CDR1 SGHTA and CDR2 FQGNSA come from the germline V gene. CDR3 sequence: CASSLEEASVDGYTF. The CDR3 DNA is TGTGCCAGCAGCTTAGAAGAGGCGTCGGTTGATGGCTACACCTTC.

The J gene is TRBJ2-1, the V gene TRBV29-1, with D unresolved. Germline values: CDR1 SQVTM, CDR2 ANQGSEA. The CDR3 runs 13 residues. The V and J ends lost 4 bases and 5 bases respectively, with 12 bases between them. CDR3 DNA: TGCAGCGTTGTTTCCCAGATAAACAATGAGCAGTTCTTC. This encodes CSVVSQINNEQFF.

This clone has only one observation. The chain joins TRBV11-2 to TRBJ2-1; 11 nucleotides agree with TRBD2. V shed 3 bases, J shed 4 bases, and the junction held 11 bases outside the gene matches. Germline values: CDR1 SGHAT, CDR2 FQNNGV. This CDR3 region has 18 residues. The CDR3 sequence is CASSFKGPGLAVYNEQFF. The CDR3 coding sequence is TGTGCCAGCAGCTTTAAGGGACCGGGACTAGCGGTGTACAATGAGCAGTTCTTC.

The chain carries TRBV5-1 and TRBJ1-1; the match to TRBD1 covers 7 bases. The CDR3 totals 16 residues. The J segment lost 2 bases and the V segment lost 2 bases, leaving 9 bases of the junction unmatched. The V gene's germline CDR1 is SGHRS and CDR2 YFSETQ. The CDR3 spells CASSFDPGQINTEAFF. CDR3 sequence (DNA): TGCGCCAGCAGCTTCGATCCGGGACAGATAAACACTGAAGCTTTCTTT.

This chain uses TRBV7-9 with TRBJ2-5; TRBD2 agrees at 9 bases. From germline, CDR1 is SEHNR and CDR2 FQNEAQ (reference sequence). Unmatched junction bases numbered 7, after V lost 2 bases and J lost 3 bases. The CDR3 extends over 16 amino acids. The CDR3 nucleotides read TGTGCCAGCAGCTTAAGGGTAGCGGGAGACGAAGAGACCCAGTACTTC. Its translation: CASSLRVAGDEETQYF.

With respect to this clone: An end of the junction differs from the germline gene, which may be a read error. The chain couples TRBV11-2 to TRBJ2-7; 7 bases line up with TRBD1. CDR3 size: 14 residues. Germline CDR1 SGHAT, CDR2 FQNNGV. For the CDR3, the DNA is TGTGCCAGCAGCTTAGATGGGTTCTGGGACAGTTCGCACTTC. It codes for CASSLDGFWDSSHF.

The rearrangement joins TRBV6-5 to TRBJ2-7; D is possibly TRBD2 (6 bases). Germline-derived CDR1 and CDR2 are MNHEY and SVGAGI. The CDR3 length is 13 residues. V dropped 5 bases and J dropped 3 bases, with 11 bases sitting between them. CDR3 DNA: TGTGCCAGCAGTATAGGGAGGAGCTACGAGCAGTACTTC. Translating it yields CASSIGRSYEQYF.

This chain links TRBV5-1 with TRBJ2-1, with TRBD2 matching over 7 bases. Losses at the gene ends were 4 bases for V and 5 bases for J; bases not matched to a gene: 6. This CDR3 comprises 14 residues. Germline values: CDR1 SGHRS, CDR2 YFSETQ. The CDR3 reads CASSPAGRDNEQFF. Written as DNA, the CDR3 is TGCGCCAGCAGCCCAGCGGGGCGAGACAATGAGCAGTTCTTC.

This chain joins TRBV19 and TRBJ2-5; D possibly corresponds to TRBD1 (6 bases). CDR1 and CDR2 (germline): LNHDA, SQIVND (reference sequence). Between the trimmed V and J ends, which lost 0 bases and 5 bases, there was a span of 13 bases. The CDR3 is made up of 15 amino acids. In DNA, the CDR3 is TGTGCCAGTAGTATAGAGGGCAGGGGCTGGGAGACCCAGTACTTC. This codes for CASSIEGRGWETQYF.

J is TRBJ2-3 and V is TRBV5-4, with TRBD2 matching 7 bases. CDR3 length equals 16 residues. The V gene end was trimmed by 4 bases and the J gene end by 1 base; junction bases not matched to a gene: 9. The germline V gene has CDR1 SGHNT and CDR2 YYREEE (reference sequence). CDR3 DNA sequence: TGTGCCAGCAGCCCAAAAACTAGCGCCCGCACAGATACGCAGTATTTT. Translation: CASSPKTSARTDTQYF.

This clone was observed once. The chain couples TRBV6-5 to TRBJ2-7; D is undetermined. With 6 bases removed from V and 2 bases from J, the gap between germline ends came to 8 bases. This CDR3 spans 12 amino acids. The germline V gene has CDR1 MNHEY and CDR2 SVGAGI. The CDR3 coding sequence is TGTGCCAGCAGCCCGAACACCTACGAGCAGTACTTC. Translating gives CASSPNTYEQYF.

This clone appeared a single time. The chain is built from TRBV27 and TRBJ2-1; 15 nucleotides align to TRBD2. Germline loops: CDR1 MNHEY, CDR2 SMNVEV (reference sequence). V was pared by 5 bases and J by 6 bases, with 11 bases of the junction left unmatched. This CDR3 comprises 18 residues. The CDR3: CASSPILGLAGGSNEQFF. CDR3 bases: TGTGCCAGCAGTCCGATCTTGGGACTAGCGGGAGGAAGCAATGAGCAGTTCTTC.

The chain combines TRBV2 with TRBJ2-3; TRBD2 might be the D (6 bases). Trimming shortened V by 7 bases and J by 3 bases, and 11 bases separated the two germline ends. CDR1 SNHLY and CDR2 FYNNEI come from the germline V gene. This CDR3 region has 13 residues. The CDR3 is CASTLGTTDTQYF. CDR3 nucleotide sequence: TGTGCCAGCACCTTAGGGACTACAGATACGCAGTATTTT.

The rearrangement links TRBV4-1 to TRBJ1-3; no reliable D call. V lost 0 bases, J lost 0 bases, and 3 bases lay in between. The CDR3 contains 14 residues. CDR1 MGHRA and CDR2 YSYEKL come from the germline V gene. The CDR3 loop reads CASSQDSSGNTIYF. The CDR3 DNA sequence: TGCGCCAGCAGCCAAGATAGCTCTGGAAACACCATATATTTT.

For this clone: At one end, the junction sequence differs from germline, possibly due to a read error. The rearrangement joins TRBV7-9 to TRBJ1-2; D is possibly TRBD1 (5 bases). The V gene's germline CDR1 is SEHNR and CDR2 FQNEAQ (reference sequence). The CDR3 runs 13 residues. The CDR3: CASSLMWGYGYTF. DNA of the CDR3: TGTGCCAGCAGCTTAATGTGGGGCTATGGCTACACTTTC.

The chain is built from TRBV28 and TRBJ1-2; TRBD1 aligns across 7 bases. V shed 6 bases and J 5 bases; nucleotides not matched to a gene: 6. Per germline, CDR1 MDHEN and CDR2 SYDVKM. The CDR3 is 13 residues long. The CDR3 loop is CASSPAGGYGYTF. CDR3 DNA: TGTGCCAGCAGCCCGGCAGGGGGATATGGCTACACCTTC.

This chain uses TRBV18 with TRBJ1-5, with D perhaps TRBD1 (6 bases). Trimming removed 4 bases from V and 2 bases from J, with 12 bases in between. This CDR3 is 15 amino acids long. CDR1 is KGHSH, CDR2 LQKENI, per germline. The CDR3 nucleotides read TGTGCCAGCTCACTAGGGTCAGGGGGCAATCAGCCCCAGCATTTT. Translation: CASSLGSGGNQPQHF.

The rearrangement links TRBV4-1 to TRBJ2-7; a weak D match, TRBD1 (5 bases). CDR1 and CDR2 (germline): MGHRA, YSYEKL. With 1 base removed from V and 2 bases from J, the gap between germline ends came to 18 bases. The CDR3 contains 17 residues. The CDR3 DNA is TGCGCCAGCAGCCAAGGTCGTCCCACAGGAATTACCTACGAGCAGTACTTC. It encodes CASSQGRPTGITYEQYF.

V gene TRBV19 combines with J gene TRBJ1-2; 7 positions match TRBD1. CDR3 length: 15 amino acids. V lost 5 bases, J lost 5 bases, and 11 bases stayed unmatched. In germline, CDR1 is LNHDA, CDR2 SQIVND (reference sequence). The CDR3 sequence is CASSLGTDPGYGYTF. The CDR3 DNA sequence: TGTGCCAGTAGTTTAGGGACAGACCCGGGATATGGCTACACCTTC. The variable domain in full, with the rest retrieved from reference TRBV19 and TRBJ1-2, is DGGITQSPKYLFRKEGQNVTLSCEQNLNHDAMYWYRQDPGQGLRLIYYSQIVNDFQKGDIAEGYSVSREKKESFPLTVTSAQKNPTAFYLCASSLGTDPGYGYTFGSGTRLTVV.

The chain employs TRBV7-6 and TRBJ2-5, with TRBD1 matching over 8 bases. CDR1 is SGHVS and CDR2 is FNYEAQ in the germline V gene. Germline trimming cut 1 base from V and 1 base from J; bases unmatched to any gene: 5. CDR3 length equals 16 residues. CDR3 in amino acids: CASSLVGQGRQETQYF. CDR3 in DNA: TGTGCCAGCAGCTTAGTAGGACAGGGACGCCAAGAGACCCAGTACTTC.

This sequence joins TRBV11-3 and TRBJ1-1; TRBD1 aligns across 10 bases. In germline, CDR1 is SGHNT, CDR2 YENEEA. The CDR3 runs to 16 residues. V was pared by 5 bases and J by 1 base, with 7 bases of the junction left unmatched. CDR3 in amino acids: CASSPGQGNPNTEAFF. DNA for the CDR3: TGTGCCAGCAGCCCGGGACAGGGGAACCCGAACACTGAAGCTTTCTTT.